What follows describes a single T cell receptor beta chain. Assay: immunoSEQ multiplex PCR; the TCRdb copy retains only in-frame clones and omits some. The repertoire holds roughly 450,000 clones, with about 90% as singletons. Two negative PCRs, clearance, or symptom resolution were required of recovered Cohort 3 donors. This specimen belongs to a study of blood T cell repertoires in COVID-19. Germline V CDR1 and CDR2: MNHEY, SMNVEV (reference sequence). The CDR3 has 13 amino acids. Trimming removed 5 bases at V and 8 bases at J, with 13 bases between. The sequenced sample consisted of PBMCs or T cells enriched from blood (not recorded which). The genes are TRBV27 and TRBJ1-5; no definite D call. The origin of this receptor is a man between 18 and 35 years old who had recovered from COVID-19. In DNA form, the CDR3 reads TGTGCCAGCAGTCACACCGCCGTAAAGCCCCAGCATTTT. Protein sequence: CASSHTAVKPQHF.